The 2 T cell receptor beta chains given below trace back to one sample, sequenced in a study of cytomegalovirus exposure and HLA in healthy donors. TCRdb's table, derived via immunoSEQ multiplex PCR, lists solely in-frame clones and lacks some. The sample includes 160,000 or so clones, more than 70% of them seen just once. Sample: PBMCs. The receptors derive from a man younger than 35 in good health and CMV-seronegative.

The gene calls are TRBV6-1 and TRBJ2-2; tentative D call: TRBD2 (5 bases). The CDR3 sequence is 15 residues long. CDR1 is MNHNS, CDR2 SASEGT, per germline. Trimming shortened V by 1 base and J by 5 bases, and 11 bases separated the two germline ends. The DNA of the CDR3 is TGTGCCAGCAGTGAAGTAAGCGGAAGAACCGGGGAGCTGTTTTTT. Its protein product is CASSEVSGRTGELFF.

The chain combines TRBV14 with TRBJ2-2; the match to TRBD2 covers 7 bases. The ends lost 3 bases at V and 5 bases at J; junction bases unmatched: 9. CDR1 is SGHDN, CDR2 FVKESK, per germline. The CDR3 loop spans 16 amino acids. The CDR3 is CASSHLRTSGTGELFF. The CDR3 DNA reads TGTGCCAGCAGCCATCTAAGGACTAGTGGGACCGGGGAGCTGTTTTTT.